The 3 T cell receptor beta chains in this list originate from one sample, sequenced in a study of OX40 agonist ivuxolimab in advanced cancers. Here immunoSEQ multiplex PCR was the method, and the copy in TCRdb shows in-frame clones only, minus some. The sample includes under 70,000 clones, approximately 86% of them seen just once. Sequenced here: CD4+ or CD8+ T cells sorted from blood, sampled in a trial of the OX40 agonist ivuxolimab. These receptors originate from an adult with an advanced solid tumor such as melanoma, head and neck, liver or kidney cancer.

The rearrangement joins TRBV7-2 to TRBJ2-7, with 7 bases that match TRBD1. Losses at the gene ends were 5 bases for V and 2 bases for J; bases not matched to a gene: 6. The CDR3 runs to 14 residues. Germline V gene sequence: CDR1 SGHTA, CDR2 FQGNSA. The CDR3 spells CASSLRDSPYEQYF. In nucleotides, the CDR3 is TGTGCCAGCAGCCTCCGGGACAGTCCCTACGAGCAGTACTTC.

V gene TRBV28 combines with J gene TRBJ1-6; D unclear. Per germline, CDR1 MDHEN and CDR2 SYDVKM. Trimming cost V 3 bases and J 8 bases, with 14 bases left between them. CDR3 length equals 15 residues. The CDR3 nucleotides read TGTGCCAGCAGTTTTTTCCGGGTAGGCGATTCACCCCTCCACTTT. Translated, it gives CASSFFRVGDSPLHF.

CDR3 DNA sequence: TGCGCCAGCAGCTCGGGGGGCGAGCAGTACTTC. Protein sequence: CASSSGGEQYF. This sequence joins TRBV5-1 and TRBJ2-7; the match to TRBD2 covers 7 bases. Trimming removed 3 bases from V and 6 bases from J; junction bases left unmatched: 0. Germline CDR1 reads SGHRS; CDR2 reads YFSETQ. The CDR3 is 11 amino acids.